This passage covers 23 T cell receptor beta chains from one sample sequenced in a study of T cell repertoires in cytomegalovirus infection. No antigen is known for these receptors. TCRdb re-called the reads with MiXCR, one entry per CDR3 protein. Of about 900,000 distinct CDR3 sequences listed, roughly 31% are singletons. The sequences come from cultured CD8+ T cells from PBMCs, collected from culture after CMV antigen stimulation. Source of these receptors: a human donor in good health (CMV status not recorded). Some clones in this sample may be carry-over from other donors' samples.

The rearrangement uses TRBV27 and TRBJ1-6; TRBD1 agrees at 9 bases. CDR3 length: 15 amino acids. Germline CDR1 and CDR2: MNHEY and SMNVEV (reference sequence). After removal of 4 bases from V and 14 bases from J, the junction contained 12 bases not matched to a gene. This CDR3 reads CASSSRDRAPETLHF. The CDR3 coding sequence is TGTGCCAGCAGTTCTCGGGACAGGGCCCCCGAAACCCTCCACTTT.

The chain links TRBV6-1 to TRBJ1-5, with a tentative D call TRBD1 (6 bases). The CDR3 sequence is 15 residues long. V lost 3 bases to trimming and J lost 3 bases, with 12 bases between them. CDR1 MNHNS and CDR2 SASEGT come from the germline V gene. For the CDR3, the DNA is TGTGCCAGCAGTGACATTAGACAGGTCAATCAGCCCCAGCATTTT. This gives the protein CASSDIRQVNQPQHF.

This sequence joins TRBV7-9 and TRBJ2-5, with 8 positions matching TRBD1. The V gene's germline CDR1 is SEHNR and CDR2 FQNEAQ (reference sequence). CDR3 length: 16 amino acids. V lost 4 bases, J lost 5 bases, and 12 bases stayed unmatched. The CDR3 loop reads CASSSQGAALMETQYF. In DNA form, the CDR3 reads TGTGCCAGCAGCTCCCAGGGGGCTGCGTTAATGGAGACCCAGTACTTC.

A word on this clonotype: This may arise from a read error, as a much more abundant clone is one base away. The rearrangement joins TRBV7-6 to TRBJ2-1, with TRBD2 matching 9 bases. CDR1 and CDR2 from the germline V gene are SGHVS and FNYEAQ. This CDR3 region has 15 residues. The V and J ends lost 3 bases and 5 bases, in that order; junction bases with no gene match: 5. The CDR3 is CASSLLAGTNNEQFF. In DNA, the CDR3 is TGTGCCAGCAGCTTGCTAGCGGGGACCAACAATGAGCAGTTCTTC.

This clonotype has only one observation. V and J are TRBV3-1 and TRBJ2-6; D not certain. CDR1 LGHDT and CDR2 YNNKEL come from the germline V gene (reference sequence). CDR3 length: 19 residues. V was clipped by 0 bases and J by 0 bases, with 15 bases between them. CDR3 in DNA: TGTGCCAGCAGCCAAGATCGAAGGAGCTCCTCCTCTGGGGCCAACGTCCTGACTTTC. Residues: CASSQDRRSSSSGANVLTF.

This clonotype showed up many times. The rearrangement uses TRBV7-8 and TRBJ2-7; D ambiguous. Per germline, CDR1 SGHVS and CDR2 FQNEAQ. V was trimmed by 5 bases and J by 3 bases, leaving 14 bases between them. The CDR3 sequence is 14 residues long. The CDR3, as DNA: TGTGCCAGCAGCCCGGTTAGGGTCGACTACGAGCAGTACTTC. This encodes CASSPVRVDYEQYF.

The CDR3 region is CASGLGPEQETQYF. Written as DNA, the CDR3 is TGTGCTAGTGGTTTGGGGCCAGAACAAGAGACCCAGTACTTC. This chain connects TRBV12-5 to TRBJ2-5; no firm D call. Per the germline V gene, CDR1 is LGHNT and CDR2 is FRNRAP. The V and J ends lost 1 base and 2 bases respectively, with 8 bases between them. There are 14 residues in the CDR3.

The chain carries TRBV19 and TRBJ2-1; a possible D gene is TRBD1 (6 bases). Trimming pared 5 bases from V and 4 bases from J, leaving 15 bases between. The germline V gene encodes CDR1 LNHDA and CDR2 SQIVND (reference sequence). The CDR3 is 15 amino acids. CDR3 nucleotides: TGTGCCAGTAGTTTTTCGTGGGGGCCGTACAATGAGCAGTTCTTC. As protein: CASSFSWGPYNEQFF. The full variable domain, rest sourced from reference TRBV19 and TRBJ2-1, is DGGITQSPKYLFRKEGQNVTLSCEQNLNHDAMYWYRQDPGQGLRLIYYSQIVNDFQKGDIAEGYSVSREKKESFPLTVTSAQKNPTAFYLCASSFSWGPYNEQFFGPGTRLTVL.

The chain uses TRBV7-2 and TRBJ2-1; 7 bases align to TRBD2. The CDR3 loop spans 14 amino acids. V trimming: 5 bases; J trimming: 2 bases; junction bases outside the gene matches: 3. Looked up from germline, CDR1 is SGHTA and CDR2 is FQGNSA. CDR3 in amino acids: CASSMGGAYNEQFF. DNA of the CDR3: TGTGCCAGCAGCATGGGAGGGGCCTACAATGAGCAGTTCTTC. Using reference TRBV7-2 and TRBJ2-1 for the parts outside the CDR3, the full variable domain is GAGVSQSPSNKVTEKGKDVELRCDPISGHTALYWYRQSLGQGLEFLIYFQGNSAPDKSGLPSDRFSAERTGGSVSTLTIQRTQQEDSAVYLCASSMGGAYNEQFFGPGTRLTVL.

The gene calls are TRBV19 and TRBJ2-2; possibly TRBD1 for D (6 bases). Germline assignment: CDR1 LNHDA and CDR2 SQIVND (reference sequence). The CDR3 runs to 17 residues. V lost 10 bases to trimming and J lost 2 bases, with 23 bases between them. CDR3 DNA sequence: TGTGCCACAAACCGCTTTCCCGGGACAACAAACACCGGGGAGCTGTTTTTT. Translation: CATNRFPGTTNTGELFF.

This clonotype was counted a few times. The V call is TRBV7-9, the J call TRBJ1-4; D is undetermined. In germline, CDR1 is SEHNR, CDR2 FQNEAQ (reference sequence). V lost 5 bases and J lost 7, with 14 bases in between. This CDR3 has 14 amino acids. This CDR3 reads CASSPSPAGEKLFF. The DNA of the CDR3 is TGTGCCAGCAGCCCAAGCCCGGCGGGTGAAAAACTGTTTTTT.

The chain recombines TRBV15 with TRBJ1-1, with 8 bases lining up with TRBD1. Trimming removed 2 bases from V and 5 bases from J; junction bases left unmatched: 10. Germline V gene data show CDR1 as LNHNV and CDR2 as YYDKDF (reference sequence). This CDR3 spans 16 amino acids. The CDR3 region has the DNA TGTGCCACCAGCAGATCGAAGACAGGGGAACGGACTGAAGCTTTCTTT. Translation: CATSRSKTGERTEAFF.

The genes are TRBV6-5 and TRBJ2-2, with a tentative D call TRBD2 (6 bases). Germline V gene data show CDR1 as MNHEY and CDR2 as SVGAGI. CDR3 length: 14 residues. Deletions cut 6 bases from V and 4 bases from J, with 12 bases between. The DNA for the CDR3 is TGTGCCAGCAGGGGGACTTTGGGCACCGGGGAGCTGTTTTTT. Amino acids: CASRGTLGTGELFF.

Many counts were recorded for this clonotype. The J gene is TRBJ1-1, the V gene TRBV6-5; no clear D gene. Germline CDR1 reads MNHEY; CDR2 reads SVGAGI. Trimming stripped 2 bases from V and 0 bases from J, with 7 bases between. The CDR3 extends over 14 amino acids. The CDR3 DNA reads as TGTGCCAGCAGTTACGGAGATATGAACACTGAAGCTTTCTTT. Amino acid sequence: CASSYGDMNTEAFF.

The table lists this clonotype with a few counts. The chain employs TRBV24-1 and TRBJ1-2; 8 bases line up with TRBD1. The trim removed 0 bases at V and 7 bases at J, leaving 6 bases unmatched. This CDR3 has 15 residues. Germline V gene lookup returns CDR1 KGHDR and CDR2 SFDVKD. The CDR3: CATSDLPRGRGGYTF. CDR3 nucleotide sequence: TGTGCCACCAGTGATTTGCCCAGGGGGCGAGGTGGCTACACCTTC.

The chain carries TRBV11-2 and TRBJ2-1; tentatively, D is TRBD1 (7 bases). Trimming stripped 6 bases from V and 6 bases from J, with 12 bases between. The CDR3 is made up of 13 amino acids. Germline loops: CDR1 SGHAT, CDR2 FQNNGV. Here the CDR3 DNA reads TGTGCCAGCAGGCACCAGGGGGGCAATGAGCAGTTCTTC. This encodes CASRHQGGNEQFF.

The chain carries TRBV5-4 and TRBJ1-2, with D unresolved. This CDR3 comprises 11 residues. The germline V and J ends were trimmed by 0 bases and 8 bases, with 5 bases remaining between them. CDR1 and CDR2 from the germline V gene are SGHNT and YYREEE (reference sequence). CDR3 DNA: TGTGCCAGCAGCTTGGATCGAGGCTACACCTTC. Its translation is CASSLDRGYTF.

The CDR3 spells CASSLAFRGGTGELFF. The CDR3 DNA reads TGTGCCAGCAGTTTAGCGTTCCGAGGGGGCACCGGGGAGCTGTTTTTT. The chain recombines TRBV12-3 or TRBV12-4 with TRBJ2-2; tentatively, D is TRBD1 (6 bases). CDR3 length equals 16 residues. Trimming stripped 0 bases from V and 4 bases from J, with 12 bases between.

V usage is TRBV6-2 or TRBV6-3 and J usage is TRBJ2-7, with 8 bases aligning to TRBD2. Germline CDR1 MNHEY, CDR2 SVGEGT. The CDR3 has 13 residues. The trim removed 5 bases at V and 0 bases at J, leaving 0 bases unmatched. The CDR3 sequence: CASSGTSSYEQYF. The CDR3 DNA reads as TGTGCCAGCAGTGGGACTAGCTCCTACGAGCAGTACTTC.

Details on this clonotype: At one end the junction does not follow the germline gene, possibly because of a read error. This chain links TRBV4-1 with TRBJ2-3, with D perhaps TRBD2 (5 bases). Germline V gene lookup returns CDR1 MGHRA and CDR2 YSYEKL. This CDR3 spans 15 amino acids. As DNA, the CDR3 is TGTGCCAGCAGCCAAGAACTAGAGAGCACAGATACGCAGTATTTT. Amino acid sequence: CASSQELESTDTQYF.

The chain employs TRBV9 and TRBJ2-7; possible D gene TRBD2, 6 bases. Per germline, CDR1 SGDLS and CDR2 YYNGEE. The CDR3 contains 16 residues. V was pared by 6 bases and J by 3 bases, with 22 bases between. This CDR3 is CASKRAPLLTFYEQYV. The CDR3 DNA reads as TGTGCCAGCAAGCGGGCACCACTCCTTACTTTCTACGAGCAGTACGTC.

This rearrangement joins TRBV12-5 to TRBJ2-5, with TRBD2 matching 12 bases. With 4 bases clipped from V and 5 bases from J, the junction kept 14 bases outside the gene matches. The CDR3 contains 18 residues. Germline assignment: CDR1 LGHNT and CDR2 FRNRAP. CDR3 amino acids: CASGSGLAGPVRWETQYF. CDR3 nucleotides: TGTGCTAGTGGTTCCGGACTAGCGGGGCCGGTGCGATGGGAGACCCAGTACTTC.

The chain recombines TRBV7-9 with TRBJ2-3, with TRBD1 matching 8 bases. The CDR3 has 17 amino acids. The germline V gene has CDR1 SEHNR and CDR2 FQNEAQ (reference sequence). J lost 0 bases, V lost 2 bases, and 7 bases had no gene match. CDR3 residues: CASSLSWTGRSTDTQYF. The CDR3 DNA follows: TGTGCCAGCAGCTTAAGTTGGACAGGGCGTAGCACAGATACGCAGTATTTT.